This T cell receptor beta chain was recovered during a study of shared clonotypes between healthy human individuals. In the study overall: A couple of female and a few male donors aged 18 to 49 were enrolled.

Naive CD8 populations comprised CD45RO-negative cells positively selected for CCR7, excluding terminally differentiated effector memory CD45RA+ cells. Germline assignment: CDR1 MGHRA and CDR2 YSYEKL. The CDR3 contains 17 residues. Trimming shortened V by 7 bases and J by 3 bases, and 22 bases separated the two germline ends. Findings and limits, study-wide: Shared across a few donors were around 5% of the naive CD4 clonotypes. Unshared clonotypes carried lower generation probabilities than those common to all four donors. The expectation was that sequencing depth would affect clonotype sharing among donors.

With respect to this clone: What it binds is not known.

TCRdb keeps only in-frame clones here, not all; method: immunoSEQ multiplex PCR. The table has about 2.2 million clones, over 85% seen once. Sequences were obtained from naive CD8+ T cells from PBMCs. The rearrangement uses TRBV4-1 and TRBJ2-1; D not resolved. The TCR sequence derives from a man younger than 30 in good health. Some clones in this sample may be carry-over from other donors' samples. In DNA, the CDR3 is TGCGCCAGCACCCCCACCCCAAGGGTTCTGTTCTACAATGAGCAGTTCTTC. This translates into CASTPTPRVLFYNEQFF.